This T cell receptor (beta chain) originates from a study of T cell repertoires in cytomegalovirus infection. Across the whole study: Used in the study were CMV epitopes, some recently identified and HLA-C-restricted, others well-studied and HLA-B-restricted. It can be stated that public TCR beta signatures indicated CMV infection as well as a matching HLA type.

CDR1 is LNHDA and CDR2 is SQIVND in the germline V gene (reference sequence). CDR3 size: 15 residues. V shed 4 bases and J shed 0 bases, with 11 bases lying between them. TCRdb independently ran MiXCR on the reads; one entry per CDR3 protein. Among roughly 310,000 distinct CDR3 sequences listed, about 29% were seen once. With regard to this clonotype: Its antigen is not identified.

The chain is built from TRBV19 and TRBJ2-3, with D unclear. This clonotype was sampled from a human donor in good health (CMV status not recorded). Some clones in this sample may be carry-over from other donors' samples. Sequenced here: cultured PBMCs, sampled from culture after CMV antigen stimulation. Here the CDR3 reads CASSRYTASTDTQYF. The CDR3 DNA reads TGTGCCAGTAGTAGGTACACGGCTAGCACAGATACGCAGTATTTT.